These 12 T cell receptor beta chains were sequenced from one sample in a study of blood T cell repertoires in COVID-19. Libraries were prepared by immunoSEQ multiplex PCR; TCRdb keeps only in-frame clonotypes and omits some of them. Of roughly 250,000 clones listed, roughly 88% are singletons. The sample consisted of peripheral blood. The source of these receptors is a woman aged 25 to 45 with acute or convalescent COVID-19.

The genes are TRBV29-1 and TRBJ2-7; 8 positions match TRBD2. CDR1 SQVTM and CDR2 ANQGSEA come from the germline V gene. The J segment lost 1 base and the V segment lost 2 bases, leaving 10 bases of the junction unmatched. CDR3 length: 16 amino acids. CDR3 nucleotide sequence: TGCAGCGTTGAAAATTGGGCTAGCGGGCCGTCCTACGAGCAGTACTTC. This sequence encodes CSVENWASGPSYEQYF.

This chain joins TRBV12-5 and TRBJ2-1; 8 bases map to TRBD1. Germline V CDR1 and CDR2: LGHNT, FRNRAP. The CDR3 totals 20 residues. The J segment lost 6 bases and the V segment lost 3 bases, leaving 22 bases of the junction unmatched. The CDR3 protein is CASGFPPGGGNFYVFNEQFF. The CDR3 nucleotides read TGTGCTAGTGGTTTCCCCCCAGGGGGCGGCAATTTTTACGTGTTCAATGAGCAGTTCTTC.

This clone occurred once. This chain uses TRBV5-1 with TRBJ2-1; TRBD2 is a possible D gene (6 bases). This CDR3 contains 15 residues. Germline V CDR1 and CDR2: SGHRS, YFSETQ. Trimming stripped 4 bases from V and 7 bases from J, with 18 bases between. CDR3 sequence (DNA): TGCGCCAGCAGCGAGTACGGGAGTGTCAGTAATGAGCAGTTCTTC. Its protein is CASSEYGSVSNEQFF.

The V gene is TRBV19, the J gene TRBJ1-1; D gene unclear. With 3 bases removed from V and 1 base from J, the gap between germline ends came to 6 bases. The CDR3 sequence is 13 residues long. Germline loops: CDR1 LNHDA, CDR2 SQIVND (reference sequence). CDR3 in DNA: TGTGCCAGTAGTATGAGACAGAACACTGAAGCTTTCTTT. Amino acid sequence: CASSMRQNTEAFF.

The chain joins TRBV3-1 (or the pseudogene TRBV3-2) to TRBJ1-6; tentative D call: TRBD1 (5 bases). Germline V lookup: CDR1 LGHDT, CDR2 YNNKEL (reference sequence). V lost 3 bases, J lost 9 bases, and 9 bases lay in between. The CDR3 consists of 13 residues. CDR3 coding DNA: TGTGCCAGCAGCCAGGGGGGAGGTTCACCCCTCCACTTT. Encoded protein: CASSQGGGSPLHF.

This chain connects TRBV5-1 to TRBJ1-3, with D unclear. The CDR3 covers 15 residues. Between the trimmed V and J ends, which lost 0 bases and 4 bases, there was a span of 11 bases. Germline-derived CDR1 and CDR2 are SGHRS and YFSETQ. DNA for the CDR3: TGCGCCAGCAGCTTGGCCGCGGATGCGGGAAACACCATATATTTT. Its protein is CASSLAADAGNTIYF. Full variable domain (rest looked up from reference TRBV5-1 and TRBJ1-3): KAGVTQTPRYLIKTRGQQVTLSCSPISGHRSVSWYQQTPGQGLQFLFEYFSETQRNKGNFPGRFSGRQFSNSRSEMNVSTLELGDSALYLCASSLAADAGNTIYFGEGSWLTVV.

CDR3 loop: CATSDPTGKGGNIQYF. In nucleotides, the CDR3 is TGTGCCACCAGTGACCCCACAGGGAAAGGAGGAAACATTCAGTACTTC. The V gene is TRBV24-1, the J gene TRBJ2-4; weak D call: TRBD1 (6 bases). Looked up from germline, CDR1 is KGHDR and CDR2 is SFDVKD. The V end lost 4 bases, the J end lost 6 bases, and 18 bases lay between the germline ends. The CDR3 loop spans 16 amino acids.

The chain employs TRBV5-6 and TRBJ1-1; TRBD1 aligns across 7 bases. The CDR3 contains 15 residues. The V segment lost 3 bases and the J segment 0 bases; nucleotides outside the gene matches: 5. CDR1 is SGHDT and CDR2 is YYEEEE in the germline V gene. CDR3 in DNA: TGTGCCAGCAGCTGGCTGGGACAGTTGAACACTGAAGCTTTCTTT. Translating gives CASSWLGQLNTEAFF. Full variable domain (outside the CDR3, taken from reference TRBV5-6 and TRBJ1-1): DAGVTQSPTHLIKTRGQQVTLRCSPKSGHDTVSWYQQALGQGPQFIFQYYEEEERQRGNFPDRFSGHQFPNYSSELNVNALLLGDSALYLCASSWLGQLNTEAFFGQGTRLTVV.

This chain joins TRBV12-3 or TRBV12-4 and TRBJ1-4; D call uncertain. The V and J ends lost 5 bases and 9 bases respectively, with 7 bases between them. CDR3 length equals 11 residues. Here the CDR3 reads CASSAGKKLFF. Written as DNA, the CDR3 is TGTGCCAGCAGTGCAGGAAAAAAACTGTTTTTT.

The chain is built from TRBV6-5 and TRBJ2-1; 8 nucleotides match TRBD1. There are 14 residues in the CDR3. Germline V gene sequence: CDR1 MNHEY, CDR2 SVGAGI. Trimming cost V 5 bases and J 4 bases; bases outside gene matches: 4. CDR3 sequence (DNA): TGTGCCAGCAGTCCCCGGGACAGGTACAATGAGCAGTTCTTC. Its translation: CASSPRDRYNEQFF.

The CDR3 DNA follows: TGTGCCAGCAGTCAAGGGGCTGGGGAGACCCAGTACTTC. Translated: CASSQGAGETQYF. The V and J genes are TRBV7-9 and TRBJ2-5, with D possibly matching TRBD1 (5 bases). V shed 6 bases and J shed 5 bases, with 13 bases lying between them. The length of the CDR3 is 13 residues. Germline V lookup: CDR1 SEHNR, CDR2 FQNEAQ (reference sequence).

This rearrangement joins TRBV12-3 or TRBV12-4 to TRBJ1-1; tentatively, D is TRBD1 (6 bases). V lost 1 base and J lost 7, with 7 bases in between. CDR3 length: 12 residues. This CDR3 reads CASSLEQGEAFF. For the CDR3, the DNA is TGTGCCAGCAGTTTAGAACAGGGTGAAGCTTTCTTT.